One and the same sample provided the 14 T cell receptor beta chains below, sequenced in a study of cytomegalovirus exposure and HLA in healthy donors. Primers included in the PCR were 60 Vbeta and 13 Jbeta primers. TCRdb's table, derived via immunoSEQ multiplex PCR, lists solely in-frame clones and lacks some. This table holds around 140,000 clones, about 78% found once. The specimen was PBMCs. The receptors stem from a man in his fifties or sixties in good health and CMV-seropositive.

The gene calls are TRBV7-8 and TRBJ1-5, with 9 bases that match TRBD1. V shed 4 bases and J 3 bases; nucleotides not matched to a gene: 10. CDR3 length: 17 amino acids. Germline V CDR1 and CDR2: SGHVS, FQNEAQ. CDR3 loop: CASSSRVDRGSNQPQHF. The CDR3 bases are TGTGCCAGCAGCTCTAGGGTGGACAGGGGCTCCAATCAGCCCCAGCATTTT. Full variable domain (missing parts from reference TRBV7-8 and TRBJ1-5): GAGVSQSPRYKVAKRGQDVALRCDPISGHVSLFWYQQALGQGPEFLTYFQNEAQLDKSGLPSDRFFAERPEGSVSTLKIQRTQQEDSAVYLCASSSRVDRGSNQPQHFGDGTRLSIL.

The chain is built from TRBV5-7 and TRBJ2-1; perhaps TRBD2 as D (6 bases). TRBV5-7 is assigned to the ORF class and has an uncertain function. The CDR3 runs to 15 residues. Between the trimmed V and J ends, which lost 4 bases and 4 bases, there was a span of 15 bases. The CDR3 is CASSGRTKIYNEQFF. CDR3 DNA sequence: TGTGCCAGCAGCGGCAGGACTAAAATATACAATGAGCAGTTCTTC.

This sequence joins TRBV5-1 and TRBJ2-4; TRBD1 is a possible D gene (5 bases). The V end lost 2 bases, the J end lost 1 base, and 16 bases lay between the germline ends. This CDR3 region has 17 residues. Germline V gene lookup returns CDR1 SGHRS and CDR2 YFSETQ. CDR3 coding DNA: TGCGCCAGCAGCTTAGGGGTCCTGGGCACGGCCAAAAACATTCAGTACTTC. Its protein is CASSLGVLGTAKNIQYF.

J is TRBJ2-7 and V is TRBV11-2; 7 bases fit TRBD1. The CDR3 runs to 12 residues. CDR1 is SGHAT, CDR2 FQNNGV, per germline. V lost 6 bases to trimming and J lost 5 bases; unmatched junction nucleotides: 4. For the CDR3, the DNA is TGTGCCAGCAGGAGAGGGGGCCACGAGCAGTACTTC. This sequence encodes CASRRGGHEQYF.

The chain is built from TRBV7-9 and TRBJ1-2; no firm D call. Trimming removed 3 bases from V and 4 bases from J, with 9 bases in between. Per the germline V gene, CDR1 is SEHNR and CDR2 is FQNEAQ (reference sequence). There are 13 residues in the CDR3. The CDR3 here is CASSFVTPYGYTF. CDR3 DNA sequence: TGTGCCAGCAGCTTCGTTACACCCTATGGCTACACCTTC.

This rearrangement joins TRBV20-1 to TRBJ1-2; D remains unclear. This CDR3 is built from 11 residues. The germline CDR1 and CDR2 sequences are DFQATT and SNEGSKA (reference sequence). Trimming removed 5 bases from V and 7 bases from J, with 11 bases in between. The CDR3 sequence: CSARVATGYTF. The CDR3 DNA is TGCAGTGCTCGGGTTGCGACTGGCTACACCTTC.

The rearrangement links TRBV7-8 to TRBJ2-3, with a weak D call TRBD1 (7 bases). The germline V and J ends were trimmed by 5 bases and 6 bases, with 15 bases remaining between them. The germline gives CDR1 SGHVS, CDR2 FQNEAQ. The CDR3 is made up of 14 amino acids. This chain's CDR3 is CASSLVSGGDTQYF. In DNA form, the CDR3 reads TGTGCCAGCAGCCTAGTGTCAGGGGGGGATACGCAGTATTTT.

This clone showed up just once. The chain employs TRBV7-6 and TRBJ1-1, with D unclear. This CDR3 contains 12 residues. V lost 8 bases, J lost 4 bases, and 11 bases lay in between. CDR1 and CDR2 from the germline V gene are SGHVS and FNYEAQ. CDR3 sequence reads: CASGSVGTEAFF. The CDR3 DNA sequence: TGTGCCAGCGGGAGTGTTGGCACTGAAGCTTTCTTT.

About this clone itself: At one end, the junction sequence differs from germline, possibly due to a read error. This chain joins TRBV2 and TRBJ1-1; D is unclear. The CDR3 contains 12 residues. The germline CDR1 and CDR2 sequences are SNHLY and FYNNEI. The DNA of the CDR3 is TGTGCCAGCAAGTCGGAGGATTATGAAGCTTCCTTT. It codes for CASKSEDYEASF.

The chain has TRBV5-1 and TRBJ2-7, with 12 bases aligning to TRBD2. There are 18 residues in the CDR3. Germline V lookup: CDR1 SGHRS, CDR2 YFSETQ. V was pared by 2 bases and J by 3 bases, with 12 bases of the junction left unmatched. In nucleotides, the CDR3 is TGCGCCAGCAGCTTAGGAAGACTAGCGGGAGACTCCCTCTACGAGCAGTACTTC. This gives the protein CASSLGRLAGDSLYEQYF. The variable domain in full, with the rest retrieved from reference TRBV5-1 and TRBJ2-7, is KAGVTQTPRYLIKTRGQQVTLSCSPISGHRSVSWYQQTPGQGLQFLFEYFSETQRNKGNFPGRFSGRQFSNSRSEMNVSTLELGDSALYLCASSLGRLAGDSLYEQYFGPGTRLTVT.

The gene calls are TRBV2 and TRBJ1-1, with a possible D match to TRBD1 (6 bases). In germline, CDR1 is SNHLY, CDR2 FYNNEI. V lost 4 bases, J lost 3 bases, and 9 bases lay in between. The CDR3 is made up of 13 amino acids. The CDR3, as DNA: TGTGCCAGCAGTGTTACAGGGTACACTGAAGCTTTCTTT. As protein: CASSVTGYTEAFF.

This chain uses TRBV11-2 with TRBJ2-7; D is possibly TRBD1 (6 bases). Germline V gene lookup returns CDR1 SGHAT and CDR2 FQNNGV. This CDR3 region has 12 residues. The V and J ends lost 5 bases and 4 bases respectively, with 9 bases between them. The CDR3 is CASSLQGYEQYF. The DNA of the CDR3 is TGTGCCAGCAGCCTACAGGGTTACGAGCAGTACTTC.

By share, this clone ranks as medium-sized. The chain carries TRBV10-1 and TRBJ2-3; D perhaps matches TRBD1 (6 bases). CDR3 length equals 14 residues. CDR1 and CDR2 (germline): WNHNN, SYGVQD (reference sequence). Trimming cost V 3 bases and J 6 bases, with 13 bases left between them. CDR3 protein: CASSDQGRWDTQYF. The CDR3, as DNA: TGCGCCAGCAGTGACCAGGGGCGTTGGGATACGCAGTATTTT.

The rearrangement links TRBV7-8 to TRBJ2-1, with 10 nucleotides matching TRBD2. The CDR3 runs to 15 residues. J lost 8 bases, V lost 1 base, and 5 bases had no gene match. Germline-derived CDR1 and CDR2 are SGHVS and FQNEAQ. CDR3 residues: CASSLVASGSYEQFF. In DNA form, the CDR3 reads TGTGCCAGCAGCTTAGTGGCTAGCGGGAGCTATGAGCAGTTCTTC.